This TCR beta chain was sequenced for a study of spatial heterogeneity in lung cancer. Germline V gene data show CDR1 as SGHNT and CDR2 as YYREEE (reference sequence). The ends were cut back, 0 bases at V and 0 bases at J, with 12 bases in the middle. The CDR3 has 16 amino acids. In the library, each TCR cDNA molecule bore its own unique molecular identifier. MiXCR was run by TCRdb on the 5' RACE reads, yielding one entry per CDR3 protein. Of under 50,000 distinct CDR3 sequences listed, roughly 5.2% are singletons. Time point described: sample taken at primary tumor resection. The donor group consisted of 72 patients who had untreated, early-stage non-small cell lung cancer. Frozen PBMC, nontumor lung or tumor provided whole RNA, which was sequenced unsorted. The table lists this clonotype with many counts. Its antigen is currently unknown. General observations from the study: TCRs found ubiquitously expanded in tumor appeared in blood more at resection than at follow-up.

V and J are TRBV5-4 and TRBJ1-2; D not certain. The sample was PBMCs, taken at surgery. This TCR came from a female donor with early-stage non-small cell lung cancer. The CDR3 DNA is TGTGCCAGCAGCTTGGTTGGTAGAACACCTAACTATGGCTACACCTTC. Its protein is CASSLVGRTPNYGYTF.